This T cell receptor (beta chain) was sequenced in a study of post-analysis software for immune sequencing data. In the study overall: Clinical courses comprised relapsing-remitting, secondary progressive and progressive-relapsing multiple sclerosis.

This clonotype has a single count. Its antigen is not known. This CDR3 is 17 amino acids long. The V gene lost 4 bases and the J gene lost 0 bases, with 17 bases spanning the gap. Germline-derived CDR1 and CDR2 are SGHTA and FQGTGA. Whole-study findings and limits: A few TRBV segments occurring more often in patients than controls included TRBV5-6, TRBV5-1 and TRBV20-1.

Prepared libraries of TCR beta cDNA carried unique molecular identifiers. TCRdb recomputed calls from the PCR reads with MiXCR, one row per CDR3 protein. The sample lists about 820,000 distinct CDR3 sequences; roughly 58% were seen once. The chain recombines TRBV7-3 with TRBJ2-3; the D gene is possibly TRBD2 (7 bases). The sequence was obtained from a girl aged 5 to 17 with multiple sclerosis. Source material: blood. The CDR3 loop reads CASSSVLRGASTDTQYF. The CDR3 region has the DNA TGTGCCAGCAGCTCCGTACTTCGGGGGGCTAGCACAGATACGCAGTATTTT.